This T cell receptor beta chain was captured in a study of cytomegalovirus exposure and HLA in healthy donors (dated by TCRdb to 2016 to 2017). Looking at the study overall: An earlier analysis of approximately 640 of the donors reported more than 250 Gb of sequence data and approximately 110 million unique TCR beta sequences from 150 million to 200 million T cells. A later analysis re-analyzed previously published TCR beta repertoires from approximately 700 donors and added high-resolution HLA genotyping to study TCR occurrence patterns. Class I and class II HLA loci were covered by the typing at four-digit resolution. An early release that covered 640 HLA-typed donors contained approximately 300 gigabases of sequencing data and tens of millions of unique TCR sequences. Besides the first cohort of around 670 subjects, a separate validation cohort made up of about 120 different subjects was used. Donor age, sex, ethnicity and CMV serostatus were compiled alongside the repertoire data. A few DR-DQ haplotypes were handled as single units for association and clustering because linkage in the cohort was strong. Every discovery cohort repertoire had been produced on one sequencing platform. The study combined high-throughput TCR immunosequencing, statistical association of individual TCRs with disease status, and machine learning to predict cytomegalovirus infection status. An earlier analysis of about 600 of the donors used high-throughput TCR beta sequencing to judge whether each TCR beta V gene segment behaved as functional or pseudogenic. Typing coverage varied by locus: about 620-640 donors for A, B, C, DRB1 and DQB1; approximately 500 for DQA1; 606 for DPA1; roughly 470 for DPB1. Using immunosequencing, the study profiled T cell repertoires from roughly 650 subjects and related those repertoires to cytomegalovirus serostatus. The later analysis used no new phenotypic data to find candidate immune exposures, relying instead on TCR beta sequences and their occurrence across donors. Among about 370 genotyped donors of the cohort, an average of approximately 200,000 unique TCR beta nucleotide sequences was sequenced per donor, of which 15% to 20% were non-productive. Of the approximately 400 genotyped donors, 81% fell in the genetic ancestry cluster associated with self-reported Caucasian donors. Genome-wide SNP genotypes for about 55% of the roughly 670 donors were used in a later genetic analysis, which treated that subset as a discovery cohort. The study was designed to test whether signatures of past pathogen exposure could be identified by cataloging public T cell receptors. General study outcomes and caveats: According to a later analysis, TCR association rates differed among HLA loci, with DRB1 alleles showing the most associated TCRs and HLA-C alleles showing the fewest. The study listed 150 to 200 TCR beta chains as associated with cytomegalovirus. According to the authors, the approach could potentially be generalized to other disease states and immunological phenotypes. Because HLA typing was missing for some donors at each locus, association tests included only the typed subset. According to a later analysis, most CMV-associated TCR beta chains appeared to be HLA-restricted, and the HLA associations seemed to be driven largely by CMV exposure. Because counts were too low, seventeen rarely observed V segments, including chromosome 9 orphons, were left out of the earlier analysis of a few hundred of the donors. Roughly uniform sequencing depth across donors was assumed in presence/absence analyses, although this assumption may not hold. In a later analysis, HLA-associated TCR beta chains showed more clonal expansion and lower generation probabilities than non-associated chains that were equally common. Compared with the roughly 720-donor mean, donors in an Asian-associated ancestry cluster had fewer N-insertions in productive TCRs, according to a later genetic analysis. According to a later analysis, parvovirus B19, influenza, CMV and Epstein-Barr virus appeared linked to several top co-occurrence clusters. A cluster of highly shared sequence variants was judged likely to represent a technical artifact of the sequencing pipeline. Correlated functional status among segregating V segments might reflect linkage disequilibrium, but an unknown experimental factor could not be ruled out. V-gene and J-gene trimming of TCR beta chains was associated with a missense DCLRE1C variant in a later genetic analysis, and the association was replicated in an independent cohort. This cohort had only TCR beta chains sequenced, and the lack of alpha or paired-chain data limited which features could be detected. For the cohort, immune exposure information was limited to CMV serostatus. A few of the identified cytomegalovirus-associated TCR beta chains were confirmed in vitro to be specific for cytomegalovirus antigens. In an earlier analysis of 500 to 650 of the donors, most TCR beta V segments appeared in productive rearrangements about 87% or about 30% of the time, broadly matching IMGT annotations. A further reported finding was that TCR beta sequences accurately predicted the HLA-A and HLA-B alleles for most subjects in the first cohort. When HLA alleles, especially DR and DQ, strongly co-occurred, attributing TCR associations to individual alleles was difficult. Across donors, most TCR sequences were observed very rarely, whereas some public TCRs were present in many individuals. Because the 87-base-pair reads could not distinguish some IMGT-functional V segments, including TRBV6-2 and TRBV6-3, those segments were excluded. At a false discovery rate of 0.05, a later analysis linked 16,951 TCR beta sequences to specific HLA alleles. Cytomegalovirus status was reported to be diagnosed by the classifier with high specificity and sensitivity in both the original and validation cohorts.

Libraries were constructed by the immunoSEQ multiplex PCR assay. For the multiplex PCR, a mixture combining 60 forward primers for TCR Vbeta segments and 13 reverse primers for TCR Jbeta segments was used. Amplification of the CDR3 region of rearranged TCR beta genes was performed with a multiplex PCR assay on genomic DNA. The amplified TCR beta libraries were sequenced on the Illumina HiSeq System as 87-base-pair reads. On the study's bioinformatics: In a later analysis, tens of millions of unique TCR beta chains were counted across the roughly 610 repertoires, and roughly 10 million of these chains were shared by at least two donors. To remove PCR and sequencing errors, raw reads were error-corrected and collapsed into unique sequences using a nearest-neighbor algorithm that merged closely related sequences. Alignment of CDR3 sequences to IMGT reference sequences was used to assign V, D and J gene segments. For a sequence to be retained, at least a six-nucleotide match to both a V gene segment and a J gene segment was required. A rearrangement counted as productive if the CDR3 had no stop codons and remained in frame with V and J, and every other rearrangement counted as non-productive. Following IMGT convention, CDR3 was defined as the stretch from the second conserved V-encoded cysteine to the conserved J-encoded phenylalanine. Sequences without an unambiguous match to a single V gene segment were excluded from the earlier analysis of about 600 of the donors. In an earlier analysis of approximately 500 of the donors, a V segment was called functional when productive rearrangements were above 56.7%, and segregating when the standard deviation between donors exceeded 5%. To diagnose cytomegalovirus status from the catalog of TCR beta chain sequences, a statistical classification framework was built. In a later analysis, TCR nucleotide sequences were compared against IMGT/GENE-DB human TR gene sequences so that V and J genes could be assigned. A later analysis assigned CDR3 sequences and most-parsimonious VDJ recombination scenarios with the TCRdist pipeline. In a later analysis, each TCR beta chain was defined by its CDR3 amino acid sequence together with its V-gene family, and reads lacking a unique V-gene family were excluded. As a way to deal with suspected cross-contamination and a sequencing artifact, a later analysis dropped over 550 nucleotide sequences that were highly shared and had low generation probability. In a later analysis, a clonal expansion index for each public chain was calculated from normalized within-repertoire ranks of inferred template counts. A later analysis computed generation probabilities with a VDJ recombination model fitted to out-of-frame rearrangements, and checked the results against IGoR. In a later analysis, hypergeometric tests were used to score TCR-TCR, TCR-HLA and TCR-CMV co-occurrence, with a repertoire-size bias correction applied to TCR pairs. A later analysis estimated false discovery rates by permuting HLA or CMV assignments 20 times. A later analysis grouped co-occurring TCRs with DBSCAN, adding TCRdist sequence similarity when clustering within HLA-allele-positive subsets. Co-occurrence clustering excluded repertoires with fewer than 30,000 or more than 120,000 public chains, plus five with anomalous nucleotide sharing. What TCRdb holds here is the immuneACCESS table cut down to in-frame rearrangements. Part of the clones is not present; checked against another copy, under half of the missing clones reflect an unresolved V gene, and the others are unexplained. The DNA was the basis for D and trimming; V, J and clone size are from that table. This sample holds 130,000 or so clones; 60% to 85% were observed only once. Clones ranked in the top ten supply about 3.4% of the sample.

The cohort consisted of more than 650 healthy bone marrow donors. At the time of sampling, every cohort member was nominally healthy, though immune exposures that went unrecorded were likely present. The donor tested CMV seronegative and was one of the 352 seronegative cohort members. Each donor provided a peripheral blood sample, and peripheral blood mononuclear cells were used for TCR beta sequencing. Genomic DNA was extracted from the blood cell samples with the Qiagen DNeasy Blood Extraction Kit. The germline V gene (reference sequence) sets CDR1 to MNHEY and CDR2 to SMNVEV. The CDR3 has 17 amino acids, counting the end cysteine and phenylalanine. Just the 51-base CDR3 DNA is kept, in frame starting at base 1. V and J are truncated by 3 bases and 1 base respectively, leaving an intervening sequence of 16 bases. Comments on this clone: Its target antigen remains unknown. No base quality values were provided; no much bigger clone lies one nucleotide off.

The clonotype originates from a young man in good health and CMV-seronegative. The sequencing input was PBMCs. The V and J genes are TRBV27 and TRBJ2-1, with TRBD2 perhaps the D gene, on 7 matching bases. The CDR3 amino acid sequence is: CASSFDGGPHSYNEQFF. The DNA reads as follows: TGTGCCAGCAGTTTTGACGGGGGGCCCCATTCCTACAATGAGCAGTTCTTC.